This entry concerns a single T cell receptor (beta chain). This receptor's antigen is unknown. Base qualities are not at hand, and no much larger clone is one base apart. For CDR1 and CDR2, the germline V gene lists MNHNS and SASEGT. V drops 1 base and J drops 3 bases, leaving 16 bases in between. From the cysteine up to the phenylalanine, the CDR3 has a length of 16 residues. The DNA shown is the 48-base CDR3, in frame from base 1. The record originates from a study of control samples from healthy donors and cancer patients (dated by TCRdb to about 2020). The library was prepared using the immunoSEQ multiplex PCR assay. Here the immuneACCESS table is served through TCRdb, limited to in-frame sequences with V and J called. Missing clones are a known gap in these copies; in checked studies unresolved V genes cover under half, and the rest lacks a known reason. The sample table shows 30,000 to 40,000 clones, and around four fifths are seen once. The top ten hold about a fifth of the sample.

The receptor's source is a woman aged 55 to 70 with lung cancer. The chain uses TRBV6-1 and TRBJ2-7, with the identity of the D gene unclear. The sequenced material came from PBMCs. DNA sequence: TGTGCCAGCAGTGAAGAAGGCAGCACGGAATACTACGAGCAGTACTTC. Its translation reads: CASSEEGSTEYYEQYF.